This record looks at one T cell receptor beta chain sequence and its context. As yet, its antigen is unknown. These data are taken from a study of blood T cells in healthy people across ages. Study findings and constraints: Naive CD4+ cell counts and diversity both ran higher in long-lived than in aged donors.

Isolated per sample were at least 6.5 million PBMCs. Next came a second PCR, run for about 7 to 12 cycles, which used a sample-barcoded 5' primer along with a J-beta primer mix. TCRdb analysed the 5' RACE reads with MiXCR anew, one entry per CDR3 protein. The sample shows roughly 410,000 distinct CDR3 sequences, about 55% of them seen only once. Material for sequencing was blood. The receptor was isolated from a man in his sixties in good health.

The CDR3, as DNA: TGCGCCAGCAGGGACAGGATAAGGGATAACGAGCAGTACTTC. Protein sequence: CASRDRIRDNEQYF. The chain uses TRBV5-1 and TRBJ2-7; TRBD1 aligns across 7 bases. Germline CDR1 reads SGHRS; CDR2 reads YFSETQ. The length of the CDR3 is 14 residues. V shed 5 bases and J 5 bases; nucleotides not matched to a gene: 10.